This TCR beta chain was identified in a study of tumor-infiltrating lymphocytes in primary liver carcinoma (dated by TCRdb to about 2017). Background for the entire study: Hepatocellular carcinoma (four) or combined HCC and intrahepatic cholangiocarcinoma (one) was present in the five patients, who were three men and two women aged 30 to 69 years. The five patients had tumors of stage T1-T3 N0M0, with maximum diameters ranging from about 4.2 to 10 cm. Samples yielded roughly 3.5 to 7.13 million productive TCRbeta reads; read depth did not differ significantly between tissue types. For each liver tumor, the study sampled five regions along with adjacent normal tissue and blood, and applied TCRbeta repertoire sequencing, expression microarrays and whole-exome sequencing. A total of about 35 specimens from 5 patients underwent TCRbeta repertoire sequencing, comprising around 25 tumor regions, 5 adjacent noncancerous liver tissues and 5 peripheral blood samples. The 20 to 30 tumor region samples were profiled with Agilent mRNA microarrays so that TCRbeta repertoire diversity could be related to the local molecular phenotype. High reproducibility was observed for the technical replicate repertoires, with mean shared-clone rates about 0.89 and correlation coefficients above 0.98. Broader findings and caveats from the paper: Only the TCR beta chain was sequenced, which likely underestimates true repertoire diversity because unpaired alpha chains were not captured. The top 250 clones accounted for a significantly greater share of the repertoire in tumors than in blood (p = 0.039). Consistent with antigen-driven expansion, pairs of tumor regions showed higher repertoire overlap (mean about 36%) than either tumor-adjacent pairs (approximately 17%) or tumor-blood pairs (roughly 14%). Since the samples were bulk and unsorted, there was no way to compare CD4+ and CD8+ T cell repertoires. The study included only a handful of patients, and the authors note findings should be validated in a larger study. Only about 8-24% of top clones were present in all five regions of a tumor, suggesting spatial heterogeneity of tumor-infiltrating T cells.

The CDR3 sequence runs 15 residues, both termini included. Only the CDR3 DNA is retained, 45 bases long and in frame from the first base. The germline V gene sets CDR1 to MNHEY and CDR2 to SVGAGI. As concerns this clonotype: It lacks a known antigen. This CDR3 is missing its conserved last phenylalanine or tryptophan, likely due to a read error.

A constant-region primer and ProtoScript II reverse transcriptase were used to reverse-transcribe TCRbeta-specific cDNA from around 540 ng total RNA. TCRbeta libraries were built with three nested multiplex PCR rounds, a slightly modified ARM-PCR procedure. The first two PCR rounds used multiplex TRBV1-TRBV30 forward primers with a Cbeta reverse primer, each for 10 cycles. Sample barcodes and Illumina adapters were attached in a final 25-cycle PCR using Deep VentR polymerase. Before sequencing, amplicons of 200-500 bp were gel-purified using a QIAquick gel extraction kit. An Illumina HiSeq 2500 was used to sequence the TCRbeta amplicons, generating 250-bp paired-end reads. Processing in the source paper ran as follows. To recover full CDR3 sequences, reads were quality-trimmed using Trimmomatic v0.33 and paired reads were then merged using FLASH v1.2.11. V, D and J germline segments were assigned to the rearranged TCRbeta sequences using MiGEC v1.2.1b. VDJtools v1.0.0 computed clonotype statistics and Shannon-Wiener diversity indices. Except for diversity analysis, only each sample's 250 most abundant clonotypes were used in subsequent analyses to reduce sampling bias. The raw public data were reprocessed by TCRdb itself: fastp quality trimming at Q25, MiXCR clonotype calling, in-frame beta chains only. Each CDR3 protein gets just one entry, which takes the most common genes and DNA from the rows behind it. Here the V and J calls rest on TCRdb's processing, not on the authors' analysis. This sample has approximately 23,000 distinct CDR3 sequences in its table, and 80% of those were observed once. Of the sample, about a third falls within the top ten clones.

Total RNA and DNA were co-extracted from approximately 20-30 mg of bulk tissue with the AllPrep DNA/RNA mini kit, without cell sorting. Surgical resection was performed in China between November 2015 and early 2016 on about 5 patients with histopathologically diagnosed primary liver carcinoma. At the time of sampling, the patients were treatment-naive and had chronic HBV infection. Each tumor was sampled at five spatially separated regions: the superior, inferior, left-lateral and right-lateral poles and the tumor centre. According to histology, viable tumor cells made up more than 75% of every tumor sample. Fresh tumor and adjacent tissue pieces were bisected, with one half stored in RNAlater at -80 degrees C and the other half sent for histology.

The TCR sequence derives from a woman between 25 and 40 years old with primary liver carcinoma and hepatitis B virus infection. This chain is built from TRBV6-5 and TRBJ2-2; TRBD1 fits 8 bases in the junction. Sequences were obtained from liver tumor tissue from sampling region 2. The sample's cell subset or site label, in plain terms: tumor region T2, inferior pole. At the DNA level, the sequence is TGTGCCAGCAGTCCGCGGACAGGGCTCACCGTGGAGCTGTTTTGT. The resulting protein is CASSPRTGLTVELFC.